This T cell receptor beta chain was recovered during a study of Graves' ophthalmopathy and Graves' hyperthyroidism. General study results and limits: Discrimination between ophthalmopathy and stable hyperthyroidism by a 13-signature model showed about 88% sensitivity and about 80% specificity. Detection in blood was also observed for most expanded thyroid clonotypes above 0.001 frequency.

No donor had other autoimmune disease, uncontrolled infection, pregnancy or lactation. Diagnosis was based on clinical symptoms, serum thyroxine, TRAb, thyroid ultrasound and orbital computed tomography. The V gene lost 7 bases and the J gene lost 0 bases, with 10 bases spanning the gap. Germline V gene lookup returns CDR1 MNHEY and CDR2 SMNVEV (reference sequence). The CDR3 is made up of 15 amino acids. This clonotype was seen many times. Its antigen remains unidentified. CDR3 regions of TCR beta were amplified from RNA transcripts. An opening RT-PCR round employed HTBI primers and preceded a second-round multiplex PCR. MiXCR, run by TCRdb on the multiplex PCR reads, gives a single entry per CDR3 protein. The data hold some 1.1 million distinct CDR3 sequences, with less than 45% observed a single time.

The sequenced sample consisted of peripheral blood or thyroid tissue (not recorded which). The sequence was collected from an adult man with Graves' hyperthyroidism. This rearrangement joins TRBV27 to TRBJ2-6; no clear D gene. The CDR3 loop is CASTDTSSGANVLTF. The CDR3, as DNA: TGTGCCAGCACCGACACCAGCTCTGGGGCCAACGTCCTGACTTTC.